The 9 T cell receptor beta chains below all came from one sample that was sequenced in a study of Graves' ophthalmopathy and Graves' hyperthyroidism. Amplifying from RNA transcripts, the study obtained TCR beta CDR3 regions. First-round RT-PCR employed HTBI primers, with a second-round multiplex PCR after it. Via MiXCR, TCRdb re-called the multiplex PCR reads, giving one row per CDR3 protein. The table includes around 1.1 million distinct CDR3 sequences, roughly 35% detected once. The sequencing input was peripheral blood or thyroid tissue (not recorded which). These receptor sequences come from an adult man with Graves' hyperthyroidism.

A word on this clonotype: The conserved phenylalanine or tryptophan normally closing the CDR3 is absent here, so this likely arose from a read error. This chain connects TRBV5-1 to TRBJ2-7; D possibly corresponds to TRBD2 (5 bases). The CDR3 length is 11 residues. Looked up from germline, CDR1 is SGHRS and CDR2 is YFSETQ. The V end lost 1 base, the J end lost 6 bases, and 5 bases lay between the germline ends. This CDR3 reads CASSLSGEQYL. The CDR3 coding sequence is TGCGCCAGCAGCTTGAGCGGCGAGCAGTACCTC.

This sequence joins TRBV12-3 or TRBV12-4 and TRBJ2-2; 8 bases are shared with TRBD1. The CDR3 spans 13 residues. Unmatched junction bases numbered 0, after V lost 4 bases and J lost 5 bases. The CDR3 loop is CASSYRGTGELFF. For the CDR3, the DNA is TGTGCCAGCAGTTACAGGGGGACCGGGGAGCTGTTTTTT.

This clonotype was seen a few times. A much larger clone differs from this one at a single base, so this may be a read error. V usage is TRBV3-1 and J usage is TRBJ2-2; the D is unclear. Germline CDR1 LGHDT, CDR2 YNNKEL (reference sequence). The CDR3 contains 12 residues. The ends were cut back, 1 base at V and 6 bases at J, with 3 bases in the middle. This chain's CDR3 is CASSQVAGELFF. The CDR3, as DNA: TGTGCCAGCAGCCAAGTGGCCGGGGAGCTGTTTTTT.

This clonotype was observed a few times. The conserved final phenylalanine or tryptophan is absent from the CDR3, which likely points to a read error. The DNA is omitted, as the CDR3 cannot be located on it reliably, and the CDR3 follows TCRdb's listing. This rearrangement joins TRBV10-3 to TRBJ1-4. CDR1 is ENHRY, CDR2 SYGVKD, per germline. The CDR3 spans 10 residues, counting both ends. CDR3 residues: CAISGKSGAV.

This clonotype has only one observation. The gene calls are TRBV9 and TRBJ1-3; D uncertain. The CDR3 length is 16 residues. CDR1 and CDR2 from the germline V gene are SGDLS and YYNGEE. Trimming shortened V by 0 bases and J by 2 bases, and 12 bases separated the two germline ends. The CDR3 is CASSVDPAVTGNTIYF. The CDR3 coding sequence is TGTGCCAGCAGCGTAGATCCGGCAGTTACTGGAAACACCATATATTTT. Filled out from reference TRBV9 and TRBJ1-3, the complete variable domain reads DSGVTQTPKHLITATGQRVTLRCSPRSGDLSVYWYQQSLDQGLQFLIQYYNGEERAKGNILERFSAQQFPDLHSELNLSSLELGDSALYFCASSVDPAVTGNTIYFGEGSWLTVV.

At least ten counts were recorded for this clonotype. In nucleotides, the CDR3 is TGTGCCAGCAGCGACGGACAGTTGACCAATCAGCCCCAGCATTTT. Amino acids: CASSDGQLTNQPQHF. The rearrangement links TRBV7-8 to TRBJ1-5; TRBD1 might be the D (6 bases). Per the germline V gene, CDR1 is SGHVS and CDR2 is FQNEAQ. The CDR3 is 15 residues long. The ends were cut back, 5 bases at V and 3 bases at J, with 14 bases in the middle.

This clonotype was observed at least ten times. The chain employs TRBV20-1 and TRBJ2-7; maybe TRBD1 (6 bases). The CDR3 consists of 13 residues. V gave up 5 bases and J gave up 2 bases, with 13 bases separating them. Germline CDR1 and CDR2: DFQATT and SNEGSKA (reference sequence). As DNA, the CDR3 is TGCAGTGCTGTTTTAGGGGGTACCTACGAGCAGTACTTC. This encodes CSAVLGGTYEQYF.

This chain joins TRBV10-2 and TRBJ2-3; unclear D gene. Trimming removed 6 bases from V and 2 bases from J, with 6 bases in between. CDR3 size: 12 residues. Germline CDR1 and CDR2: WSHSY and SAAADI. The CDR3 DNA is TGCGCCAGCAGGCTACCCACAGATACGCAGTATTTT. This gives the protein CASRLPTDTQYF.

Concerning this clonotype: The CDR3 ends on some other residue instead of the conserved phenylalanine or tryptophan, so this is likely a read error. The DNA is omitted, as the CDR3 cannot be located on it reliably, and the CDR3 follows TCRdb's listing. This rearrangement joins TRBV7-3 to TRBJ2-5. Germline CDR1 and CDR2: SGHTA and FQGTGA. 8 amino acids form the CDR3, both terminal residues included. CDR3 sequence reads: CASSLTGI.